These 27 T cell receptor beta chains were sequenced from one sample in a study of T-cell memory formation after mild COVID-19 (dated by TCRdb to the early 2020s). The library was prepared using 5' RACE. Sequencing was carried out with an Illumina NovaSeq 6000. Clones were called with MiXCR by TCRdb after fastp trimmed the public reads at Q25, and only in-frame beta chains were retained. When rows share a CDR3 protein, they turn into one entry using the most common DNA and genes. The sample yields over 150,000 distinct CDR3 sequences; approximately 18% were counted once. The top ten clonotypes cover around 3.9% of the sample. Sequenced sample: PBMCs or a T cell subset sorted from them (not recorded which). These receptors were collected from a man between 18 and 35 years old who had mild COVID-19 (a few samples of this study predate the infection). The sample titles of this study are shuffled in the database, so cell type and time point are left out; the donor was told from shared clones.

This chain uses TRBV29-1 with TRBJ1-2, with D perhaps TRBD1 (6 bases). Germline CDR1 reads SQVTM; CDR2 reads ANQGSEA. The V end lost 5 bases, the J end lost 6 bases, and 7 bases lay between the germline ends. This CDR3 spans 10 amino acids. The CDR3 loop reads CSVYRDGYTF. The CDR3 DNA is TGCAGCGTTTACAGGGATGGCTACACCTTC.

In its sample, this clonotype was seen many times. The chain carries TRBV5-1 and TRBJ1-1; D uncertain. Trimming removed 0 bases from V and 10 bases from J, with 10 bases in between. Germline lookup yields CDR1 SGHRS and CDR2 YFSETQ. The CDR3 covers 12 residues. CDR3 in amino acids: CASSLEGVGAFF. The CDR3 DNA reads as TGCGCCAGCAGCTTGGAGGGTGTCGGAGCTTTCTTT.

The chain has TRBV9 and TRBJ1-1; TRBD1 agrees at 11 bases. Germline CDR1 reads SGDLS; CDR2 reads YYNGEE. V lost 4 bases, J lost 5 bases, and 7 bases stayed unmatched. The CDR3 loop spans 15 amino acids. The CDR3 reads CASSSRGTGGTEAFF. The CDR3 nucleotides are TGTGCCAGCAGCTCCCGCGGGACAGGGGGGACTGAAGCTTTCTTT. Based on the CDR3 plus reference TRBV9 and TRBJ1-1, the full variable domain is DSGVTQTPKHLITATGQRVTLRCSPRSGDLSVYWYQQSLDQGLQFLIQYYNGEERAKGNILERFSAQQFPDLHSELNLSSLELGDSALYFCASSSRGTGGTEAFFGQGTRLTVV.

The chain has TRBV12-3 or TRBV12-4 and TRBJ1-5, with D possibly being TRBD1 (5 bases). This CDR3 is built from 14 residues. V dropped 6 bases and J dropped 4 bases, with 13 bases sitting between them. CDR3 DNA: TGTGCCAGCAGCGCCATCGGACATAATCAGCCCCAGCATTTT. Protein: CASSAIGHNQPQHF.

A word on this clonotype: A read error may account for a junction end that differs from germline. The chain recombines TRBV5-8 with TRBJ2-1; 7 bases are a match to TRBD2. Germline values: CDR1 SGHTS, CDR2 YDEGEE. The CDR3 is 15 residues long. CDR3 in DNA: TGTTCCAGCAGCTTGAGCGGGGCCTCCTACAATGAGCAGTTCTTC. Protein product: CSSSLSGASYNEQFF. The full variable domain, completed using reference TRBV5-8 and TRBJ2-1, is EAGVTQSPTHLIKTRGQQATLRCSPISGHTSVYWYQQALGLGLQFLLWYDEGEERNRGNFPPRFSGRQFPNYSSELNVNALELEDSALYLCSSSLSGASYNEQFFGPGTRLTVL.

The sample holds a few counts of this clonotype. The CDR3 nucleotides are TGTGCCAGCAGCTTGGCCGCGGTCCAAGAGACCCAGTACTTC. It yields the protein CASSLAAVQETQYF. The V and J genes are TRBV5-8 and TRBJ2-5; the D is unclear. Germline-derived CDR1 and CDR2 are SGHTS and YDEGEE. The CDR3 loop spans 14 amino acids. V gave up 0 bases and J gave up 1 base, with 7 bases separating them.

Within the sample, this clonotype is medium-sized (0.01 to 0.1%). J is TRBJ2-5 and V is TRBV20-1; no clear D. Trimming removed 0 bases from V and 3 bases from J, with 14 bases in between. CDR1 is DFQATT, CDR2 SNEGSKA, per germline (reference sequence). The CDR3 totals 15 residues. The CDR3 reads CSARDLRQAEETQYF. CDR3 DNA: TGCAGTGCTAGAGATCTGAGGCAGGCCGAAGAGACCCAGTACTTC.

V usage is TRBV20-1 and J usage is TRBJ2-2; TRBD2 might be the D (5 bases). Germline CDR1 reads DFQATT; CDR2 reads SNEGSKA (reference sequence). The V end lost 6 bases, the J end lost 6 bases, and 17 bases lay between the germline ends. This CDR3 is built from 14 residues. The CDR3 loop reads CSAPAPGSAGELFF. The CDR3 DNA is TGCAGTGCGCCGGCCCCGGGGAGTGCCGGGGAGCTGTTTTTT.

The chain combines TRBV4-2 with TRBJ2-7; 8 bases are a match to TRBD1. The germline V gene has CDR1 LGHNA and CDR2 YNFKEQ. This CDR3 region has 13 residues. The junction had 2 bases not matched to a gene; V was cut back by 4 bases and J by 3 bases. The CDR3 loop is CASSRGQGYEQYF. CDR3 in DNA: TGTGCCAGCAGCCGTGGACAGGGCTACGAGCAGTACTTC.

This clonotype was recorded at least ten times. This rearrangement joins TRBV20-1 to TRBJ2-5; the D gene is possibly TRBD2 (5 bases). CDR3 length equals 15 residues. Germline CDR1 DFQATT, CDR2 SNEGSKA (reference sequence). The V end was cut by 1 base, the J end by 2 bases, with 14 bases between. This CDR3 reads CSARVSGTAQETQYF. Written as DNA, the CDR3 is TGCAGTGCTAGAGTCTCGGGAACAGCTCAAGAGACCCAGTACTTC.

This clonotype showed up just a few times. This chain links TRBV6-5 with TRBJ1-6; D remains ambiguous. Trimming pared 7 bases from V and 0 bases from J, leaving 7 bases between. Germline assignment: CDR1 MNHEY and CDR2 SVGAGI. The CDR3 covers 14 residues. CDR3 in DNA: TGTGCCAGCACGGCGGGCTCCTATAATTCACCCCTCCACTTT. Amino acid sequence: CASTAGSYNSPLHF.

The V and J genes are TRBV5-1 and TRBJ2-3, with 10 bases that match TRBD2. Losses at the gene ends were 4 bases for V and 0 bases for J; bases not matched to a gene: 5. CDR3 size: 16 residues. Per the germline V gene, CDR1 is SGHRS and CDR2 is YFSETQ. CDR3: CASSPGLAVSTDTQYF. CDR3 DNA sequence: TGCGCCAGCAGCCCAGGACTAGCGGTGAGCACAGATACGCAGTATTTT.

This chain joins TRBV29-1 and TRBJ2-5; 12 nucleotides line up with TRBD1. CDR3 length equals 14 residues. The V gene end was trimmed by 6 bases and the J gene end by 4 bases; junction bases not matched to a gene: 6. Germline-derived CDR1 and CDR2 are SQVTM and ANQGSEA. The CDR3 reads CSVRDRGRGETQYF. Here the CDR3 DNA reads TGCAGCGTCAGGGACAGGGGGCGGGGAGAGACCCAGTACTTC.

This clonotype was counted many times. The chain combines TRBV7-2 with TRBJ1-6, with D possibly TRBD1 on 6 matching bases. The CDR3 contains 14 residues. Germline-derived CDR1 and CDR2 are SGHTA and FQGNSA. V lost 5 bases to trimming and J lost 13 bases, with 18 bases between them. The CDR3 DNA sequence: TGTGCCAGCAGCGTAGGAGGGGGAATCCCCCCCCTCCACTTT. It is translated as CASSVGGGIPPLHF.

This clonotype was picked up a small number of times. The chain joins TRBV24-1 to TRBJ2-3; 7 bases are a match to TRBD1. The germline CDR1 and CDR2 sequences are KGHDR and SFDVKD. V gave up 0 bases and J gave up 11 bases; unmatched junction bases: 4. This CDR3 is built from 13 residues. This CDR3 reads CATSDLGDSGQYF. The CDR3 DNA sequence: TGTGCCACCAGTGATTTGGGGGACAGCGGGCAGTATTTT.

The chain is built from TRBV4-1 and TRBJ1-2; weak D call: TRBD1 (5 bases). The germline CDR1 and CDR2 sequences are MGHRA and YSYEKL. Trimming cost V 1 base and J 3 bases, with 24 bases left between them. This CDR3 has 19 amino acids. The CDR3 is CASSQGPRRRRPGDYGYTF. The CDR3 DNA sequence: TGCGCCAGCAGCCAAGGACCCCGCCGTCGACGGCCGGGGGACTATGGCTACACCTTC.

In this sample, this clonotype turned up many times. The chain couples TRBV29-1 to TRBJ2-5; the match to TRBD1 covers 9 bases. Germline CDR1 reads SQVTM; CDR2 reads ANQGSEA. The CDR3 consists of 15 residues. With V trimmed by 7 bases and J by 2 bases, 11 bases remained unmatched. The CDR3 sequence: CSGTGDRGWQETQYF. The CDR3 DNA reads as TGCAGCGGAACCGGCGACAGGGGGTGGCAAGAGACCCAGTACTTC.

The chain is built from TRBV24-1 and TRBJ1-4; D gene uncertain. The CDR3 sequence is 10 residues long. Per the germline V gene, CDR1 is KGHDR and CDR2 is SFDVKD. Trimming took off 8 bases at V and 5 bases at J, with 2 bases between the two ends. CDR3 sequence: CATMNEKLFF. The CDR3 nucleotides read TGTGCCACCATGAATGAAAAACTGTTTTTT.

This clonotype was observed a handful of times. The V call is TRBV5-4, the J call TRBJ2-3; 7 bases are a match to TRBD1. CDR1 and CDR2 (germline): SGHNT, YYREEE (reference sequence). The CDR3 is 13 amino acids. The J segment lost 7 bases and the V segment lost 4 bases, leaving 6 bases of the junction unmatched. The CDR3 DNA reads TGTGCCAGCAGCAGACAGGGTAGCAATACGCAGTATTTT. It specifies CASSRQGSNTQYF.

This clonotype showed up just a few times. This sequence joins TRBV7-2 and TRBJ2-5; D is undetermined. The CDR3 spans 11 residues. With 3 bases removed from V and 5 bases from J, the gap between germline ends came to 4 bases. CDR1 and CDR2 (germline): SGHTA, FQGNSA. DNA of the CDR3: TGTGCCAGCAGCTTTTTCGAGACCCAGTACTTC. This encodes CASSFFETQYF.

This clonotype has just a few counts. This rearrangement joins TRBV20-1 to TRBJ2-7; 14 bases map to TRBD2. Looked up from germline, CDR1 is DFQATT and CDR2 is SNEGSKA (reference sequence). This CDR3 contains 13 residues. V was pared by 5 bases and J by 3 bases, with 0 bases of the junction left unmatched. The CDR3 region has the DNA TGCAGTGCTGGGACTAGCGGGGGCTACGAGCAGTACTTC. This translates into CSAGTSGGYEQYF.

V usage is TRBV7-6 and J usage is TRBJ2-1; D is perhaps TRBD2 (7 bases). The V gene's germline CDR1 is SGHVS and CDR2 FNYEAQ. CDR3 length equals 17 residues. Trimming stripped 1 base from V and 2 bases from J, with 15 bases between. CDR3 DNA: TGTGCCAGCAGCTTAGGACCGGGGGGCGGCGCCTACAATGAGCAGTTCTTC. Translated, it gives CASSLGPGGGAYNEQFF.

The chain joins TRBV5-5 to TRBJ1-6; 9 positions match TRBD1. The germline V gene has CDR1 SGHKS and CDR2 YYEKEE (reference sequence). Trimming at V came to 3 bases and at J to 8 bases, leaving 6 bases not matched to a gene. The CDR3 length is 15 residues. The CDR3 DNA is TGTGCCAGCAGCTGGGGGACAGGGTCGCATTCACCCCTCCACTTT. Translation gives CASSWGTGSHSPLHF.

There are a few counts of this clonotype. The chain recombines TRBV6-7 with TRBJ2-5, with D possibly matching TRBD2 (7 bases). TRBV6-7 is treated as an ORF (open reading frame) with a function not yet certain. V lost 8 bases and J 1 base, leaving 8 bases between the germline ends. This CDR3 contains 12 residues. As DNA, the CDR3 is TGTGCCAGCCGGGGGGCCCAAGAGACCCAGTACTTC. Protein product: CASRGAQETQYF.

For this clonotype: Mismatch with germline at one junction end may stem from a read error. The rearrangement uses TRBV11-2 and TRBJ2-1; D possibly matches TRBD1 or TRBD2 (5 bases each). This CDR3 comprises 12 residues. CDR1 is SGHAT, CDR2 FQNNGV, per germline. CDR3 DNA: TGTGCCAGCAGCCGAGGCAGGGACGGATGGATCTTC. Protein: CASSRGRDGWIF.

This clonotype has only a few counts. This chain connects TRBV4-1 to TRBJ2-3; a weak D match, TRBD1 (6 bases). Between the trimmed V and J ends, which lost 3 bases and 0 bases, there was a span of 10 bases. Germline assignment: CDR1 MGHRA and CDR2 YSYEKL. The CDR3 has 15 amino acids. The chain's CDR3 is CASSQQGYSTDTQYF. The CDR3 DNA reads TGCGCCAGCAGCCAGCAGGGGTATAGCACAGATACGCAGTATTTT.

The V gene is TRBV27, the J gene TRBJ2-5; D possibly corresponds to TRBD2 (6 bases). This CDR3 comprises 16 residues. V lost 2 bases and J lost 5, with 18 bases in between. In germline, CDR1 is MNHEY, CDR2 SMNVEV (reference sequence). CDR3 bases: TGTGCCAGCAGTTTAGCGGGGCCCCTCGCTTGGGAGACCCAGTACTTC. The encoded protein is CASSLAGPLAWETQYF.